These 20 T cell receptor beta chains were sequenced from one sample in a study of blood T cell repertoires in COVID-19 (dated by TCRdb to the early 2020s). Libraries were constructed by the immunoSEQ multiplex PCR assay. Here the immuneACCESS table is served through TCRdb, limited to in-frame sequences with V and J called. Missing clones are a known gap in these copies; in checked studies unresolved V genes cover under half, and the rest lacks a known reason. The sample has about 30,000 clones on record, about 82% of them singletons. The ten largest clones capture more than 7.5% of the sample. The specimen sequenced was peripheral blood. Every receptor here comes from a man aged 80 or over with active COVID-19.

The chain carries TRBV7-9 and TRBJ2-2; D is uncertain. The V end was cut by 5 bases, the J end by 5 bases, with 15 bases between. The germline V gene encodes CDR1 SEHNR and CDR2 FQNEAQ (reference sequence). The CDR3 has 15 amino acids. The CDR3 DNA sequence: TGTGCCAGCAGCATCCCCCTATTTATAACCGGGGAGCTGTTTTTT. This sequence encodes CASSIPLFITGELFF.

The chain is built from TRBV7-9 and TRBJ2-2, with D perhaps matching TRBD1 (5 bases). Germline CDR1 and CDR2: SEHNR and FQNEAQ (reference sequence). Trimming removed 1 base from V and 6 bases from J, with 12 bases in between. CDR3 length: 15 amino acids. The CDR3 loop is CASSLDLAGPGELFF. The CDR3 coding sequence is TGTGCCAGCAGCTTAGATTTGGCAGGGCCCGGGGAGCTGTTTTTT.

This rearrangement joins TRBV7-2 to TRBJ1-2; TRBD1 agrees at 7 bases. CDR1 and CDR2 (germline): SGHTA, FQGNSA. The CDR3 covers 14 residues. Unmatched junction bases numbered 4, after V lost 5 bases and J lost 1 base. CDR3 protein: CASSPNRGNYGYTF. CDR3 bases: TGTGCCAGCAGCCCCAACAGGGGTAACTATGGCTACACCTTC. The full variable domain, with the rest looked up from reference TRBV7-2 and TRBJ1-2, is GAGVSQSPSNKVTEKGKDVELRCDPISGHTALYWYRQSLGQGLEFLIYFQGNSAPDKSGLPSDRFSAERTGGSVSTLTIQRTQQEDSAVYLCASSPNRGNYGYTFGSGTRLTVV.

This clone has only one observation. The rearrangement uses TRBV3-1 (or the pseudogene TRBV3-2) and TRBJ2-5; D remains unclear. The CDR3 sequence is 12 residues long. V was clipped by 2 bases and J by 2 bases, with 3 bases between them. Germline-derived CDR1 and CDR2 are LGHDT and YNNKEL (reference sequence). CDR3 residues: CASSQRQETQYF. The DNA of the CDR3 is TGTGCCAGCAGCCAACGGCAAGAGACCCAGTACTTC.

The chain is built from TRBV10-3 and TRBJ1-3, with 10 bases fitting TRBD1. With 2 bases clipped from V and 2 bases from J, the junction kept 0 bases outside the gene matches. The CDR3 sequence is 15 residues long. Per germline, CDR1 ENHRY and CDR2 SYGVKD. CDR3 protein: CAISEDRGPGNTIYF. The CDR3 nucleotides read TGTGCCATCAGTGAGGACAGGGGGCCTGGAAACACCATATATTTT.

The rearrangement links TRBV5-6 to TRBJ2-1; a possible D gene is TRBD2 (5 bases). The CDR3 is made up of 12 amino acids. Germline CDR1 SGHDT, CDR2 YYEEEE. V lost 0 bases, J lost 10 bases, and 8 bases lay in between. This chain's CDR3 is CASSLAGREQFF. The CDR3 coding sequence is TGTGCCAGCAGCTTGGCGGGAAGGGAGCAGTTCTTC.

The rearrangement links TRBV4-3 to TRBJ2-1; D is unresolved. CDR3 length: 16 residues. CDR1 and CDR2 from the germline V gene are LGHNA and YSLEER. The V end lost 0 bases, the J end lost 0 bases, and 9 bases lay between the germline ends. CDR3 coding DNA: TGCGCCAGCAGCCAAGATCTCGATAGCTCCTACAATGAGCAGTTCTTC. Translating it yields CASSQDLDSSYNEQFF.

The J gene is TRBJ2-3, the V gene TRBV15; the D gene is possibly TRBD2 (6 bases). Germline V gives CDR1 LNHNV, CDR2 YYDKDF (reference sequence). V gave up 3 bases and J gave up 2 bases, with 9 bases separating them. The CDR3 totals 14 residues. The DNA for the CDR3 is TGTGCCACCAGCAGCGGGGGATCCACAGATACGCAGTATTTT. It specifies CATSSGGSTDTQYF.

CDR3 in amino acids: CASSQDLGFGKNIQYF. DNA for the CDR3: TGCGCCAGCAGCCAAGATCTCGGGTTCGGCAAAAACATTCAGTACTTC. V usage is TRBV4-1 and J usage is TRBJ2-4; the D is unclear. Germline lookup yields CDR1 MGHRA and CDR2 YSYEKL. The length of the CDR3 is 16 residues. Between the trimmed V and J ends, which lost 0 bases and 3 bases, there was a span of 12 bases.

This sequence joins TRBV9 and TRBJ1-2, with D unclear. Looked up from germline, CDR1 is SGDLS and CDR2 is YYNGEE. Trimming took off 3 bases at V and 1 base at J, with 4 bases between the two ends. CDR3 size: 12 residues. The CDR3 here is CASSANNYGYTF. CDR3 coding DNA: TGTGCCAGCAGCGCAAATAACTATGGCTACACCTTC. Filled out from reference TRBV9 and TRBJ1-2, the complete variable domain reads DSGVTQTPKHLITATGQRVTLRCSPRSGDLSVYWYQQSLDQGLQFLIQYYNGEERAKGNILERFSAQQFPDLHSELNLSSLELGDSALYFCASSANNYGYTFGSGTRLTVV.

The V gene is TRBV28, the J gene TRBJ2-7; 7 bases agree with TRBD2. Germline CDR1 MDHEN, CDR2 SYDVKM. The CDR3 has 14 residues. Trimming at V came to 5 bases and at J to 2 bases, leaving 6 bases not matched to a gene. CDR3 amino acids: CASSGGAGAYEQYF. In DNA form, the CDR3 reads TGTGCCAGCAGTGGCGGGGCGGGGGCCTACGAGCAGTACTTC.

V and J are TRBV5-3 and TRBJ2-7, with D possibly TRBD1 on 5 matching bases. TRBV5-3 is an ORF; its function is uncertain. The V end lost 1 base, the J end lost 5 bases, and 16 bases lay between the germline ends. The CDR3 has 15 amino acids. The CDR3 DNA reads TGTGCCAGAAGCTTGTACGCCAGGGAATTCAACGAGCAGTACTTC. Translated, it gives CARSLYAREFNEQYF.

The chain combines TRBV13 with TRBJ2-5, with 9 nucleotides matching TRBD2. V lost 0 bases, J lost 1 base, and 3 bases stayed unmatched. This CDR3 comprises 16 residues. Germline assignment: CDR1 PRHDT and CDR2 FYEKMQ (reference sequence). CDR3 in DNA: TGTGCCAGCAGCTTAGGGGAGCGGGGGGCCCAAGAGACCCAGTACTTC. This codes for CASSLGERGAQETQYF. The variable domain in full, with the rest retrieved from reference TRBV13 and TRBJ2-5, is AAGVIQSPRHLIKEKRETATLKCYPIPRHDTVYWYQQGPGQDPQFLISFYEKMQSDKGSIPDRFSAQQFSDYHSELNMSSLELGDSALYFCASSLGERGAQETQYFGPGTRLLVL.

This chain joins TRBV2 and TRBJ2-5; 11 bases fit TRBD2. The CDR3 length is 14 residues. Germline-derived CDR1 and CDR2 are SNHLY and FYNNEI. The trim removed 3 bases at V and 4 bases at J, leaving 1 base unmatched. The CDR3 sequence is CASSDSGGVETQYF. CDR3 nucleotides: TGTGCCAGCAGTGATAGCGGGGGGGTAGAGACCCAGTACTTC.

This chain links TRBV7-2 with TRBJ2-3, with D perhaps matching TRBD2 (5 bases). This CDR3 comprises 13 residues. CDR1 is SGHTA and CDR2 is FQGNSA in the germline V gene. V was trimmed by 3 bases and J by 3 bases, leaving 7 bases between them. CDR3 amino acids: CASSFGGTDTQYF. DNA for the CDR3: TGTGCCAGCAGCTTCGGCGGGACAGATACGCAGTATTTT. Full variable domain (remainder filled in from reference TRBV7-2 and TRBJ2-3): GAGVSQSPSNKVTEKGKDVELRCDPISGHTALYWYRQSLGQGLEFLIYFQGNSAPDKSGLPSDRFSAERTGGSVSTLTIQRTQQEDSAVYLCASSFGGTDTQYFGPGTRLTVL.

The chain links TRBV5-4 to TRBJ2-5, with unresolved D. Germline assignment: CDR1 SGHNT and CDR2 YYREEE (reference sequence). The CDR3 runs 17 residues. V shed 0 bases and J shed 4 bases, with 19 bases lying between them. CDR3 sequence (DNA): TGTGCCAGCAGCTTGGCTGGAGTCCAAGGCTCTACAGAGACCCAGTACTTC. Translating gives CASSLAGVQGSTETQYF. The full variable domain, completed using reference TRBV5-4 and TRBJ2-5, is ETGVTQSPTHLIKTRGQQVTLRCSSQSGHNTVSWYQQALGQGPQFIFQYYREEENGRGNFPPRFSGLQFPNYSSELNVNALELDDSALYLCASSLAGVQGSTETQYFGPGTRLLVL.

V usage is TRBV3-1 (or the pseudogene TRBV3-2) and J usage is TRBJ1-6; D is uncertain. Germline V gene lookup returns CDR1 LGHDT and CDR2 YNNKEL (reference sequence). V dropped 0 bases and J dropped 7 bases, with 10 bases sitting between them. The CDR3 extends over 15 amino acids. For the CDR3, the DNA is TGTGCCAGCAGCCAAGAATGGGCCGCCAATTCACCCCTCCACTTT. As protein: CASSQEWAANSPLHF.

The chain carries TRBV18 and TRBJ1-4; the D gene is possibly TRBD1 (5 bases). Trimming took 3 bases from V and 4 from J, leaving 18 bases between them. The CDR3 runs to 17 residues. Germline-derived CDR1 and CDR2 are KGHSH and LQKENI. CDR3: CASSPLGPTRGNEKLFF. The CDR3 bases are TGTGCCAGCTCACCGCTAGGACCGACAAGGGGTAATGAAAAACTGTTTTTT.

Written as DNA, the CDR3 is TGTGCCAGCAGCCAATACGGTCGATCACCCCTCCACTTT. It translates to CASSQYGRSPLHF. The genes are TRBV3-1 (or the pseudogene TRBV3-2) and TRBJ1-6; D remains unclear. CDR3 size: 13 residues. Germline V gives CDR1 LGHDT, CDR2 YNNKEL (reference sequence). Deletions cut 2 bases from V and 10 bases from J, with 9 bases between.

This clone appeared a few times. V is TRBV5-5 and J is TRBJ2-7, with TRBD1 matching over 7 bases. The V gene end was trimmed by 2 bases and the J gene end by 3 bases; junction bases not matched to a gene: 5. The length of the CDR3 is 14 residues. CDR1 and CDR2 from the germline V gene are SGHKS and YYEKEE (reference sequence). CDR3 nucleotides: TGTGCCAGCAGCTTCTGGACAGGAAGCTACGAGCAGTACTTC. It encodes CASSFWTGSYEQYF.